The 25 T cell receptor beta chains below come from one sample, sequenced in a study of blood T cell repertoires in COVID-19. Some clones are missing from TCRdb's copy, which holds only in-frame ones; the method was immunoSEQ multiplex PCR. The sample has some 200,000 clones; approximately 85% are singletons. The sequenced sample consisted of peripheral blood. All receptors derive from a woman aged 50 to 60 with active or convalescent COVID-19.

The chain has TRBV6-5 and TRBJ1-5; no reliable D call. V dropped 8 bases and J dropped 6 bases, with 14 bases sitting between them. Germline lookup yields CDR1 MNHEY and CDR2 SVGAGI. This CDR3 is 13 amino acids long. CDR3 sequence: CASGVRWIQPQHF. The DNA for the CDR3 is TGTGCCAGCGGCGTGCGGTGGATTCAGCCCCAGCATTTT.

The chain uses TRBV5-6 and TRBJ1-2, with TRBD1 matching 8 bases. This CDR3 contains 16 residues. The V and J ends lost 3 bases and 4 bases, in that order; junction bases with no gene match: 11. Germline CDR1 reads SGHDT; CDR2 reads YYEEEE. The CDR3 DNA reads as TGTGCCAGCAGCTCCTGGACAGGGTTGGGTTCCTATGGCTACACCTTC. Protein sequence: CASSSWTGLGSYGYTF.

This chain joins TRBV3-1 (or the pseudogene TRBV3-2) and TRBJ1-2; D remains unclear. The CDR3 has 15 residues. Germline assignment: CDR1 LGHDT and CDR2 YNNKEL (reference sequence). V was shortened by 1 base and J by 2 bases, with 11 bases between the two germline ends. CDR3 residues: CASSQGPPGNYGYTF. CDR3 bases: TGTGCCAGCAGCCAAGGGCCCCCGGGGAACTATGGCTACACCTTC.

V and J are TRBV4-1 and TRBJ2-3; 8 positions match TRBD2. The length of the CDR3 is 15 residues. The germline V gene has CDR1 MGHRA and CDR2 YSYEKL. The V and J ends lost 5 bases and 6 bases, in that order; junction bases with no gene match: 10. The CDR3: CASSSRAGDKDTQYF. The CDR3 DNA reads TGCGCCAGCAGCTCCCGAGCGGGAGATAAGGATACGCAGTATTTT.

V usage is TRBV28 and J usage is TRBJ1-1; D uncertain. Germline V gene data show CDR1 as MDHEN and CDR2 as SYDVKM. The CDR3 covers 10 residues. V lost 8 bases, J lost 4 bases, and 5 bases lay in between. In nucleotides, the CDR3 is TGTGCCAGCCCCTGCACTGAAGCTTTCTTT. This sequence encodes CASPCTEAFF.

The chain joins TRBV5-4 to TRBJ1-6; D is uncertain. Trimming took 0 bases from V and 9 from J, leaving 13 bases between them. CDR3 length: 15 amino acids. Germline CDR1 is SGHNT and CDR2 is YYREEE (reference sequence). CDR3 region: CASSLGGVMGSPLHF. CDR3 DNA sequence: TGTGCCAGCAGCTTGGGAGGCGTCATGGGTTCACCCCTCCACTTT.

The chain links TRBV15 to TRBJ2-3; TRBD1 matches 7 bases. CDR3 length: 18 amino acids. V gave up 0 bases and J gave up 3 bases; unmatched junction bases: 12. Germline loops: CDR1 LNHNV, CDR2 YYDKDF (reference sequence). For the CDR3, the DNA is TGTGCCACCAGCAGAGATTATCCTACAAGGGGGCGAACAGATACGCAGTATTTT. Translating gives CATSRDYPTRGRTDTQYF.

This clone has a handful of counts. The chain employs TRBV28 and TRBJ1-6; 9 bases are shared with TRBD1. Losses at the gene ends were 5 bases for V and 9 bases for J; bases not matched to a gene: 8. The CDR3 contains 15 residues. Germline V gene data show CDR1 as MDHEN and CDR2 as SYDVKM. The CDR3 nucleotides read TGTGCCAGCAGTAGGCGGGACAGGGAACGTTCACCCCTCCACTTT. Its protein product is CASSRRDRERSPLHF.

The rearrangement links TRBV2 to TRBJ2-3, with 7 nucleotides matching TRBD2. Germline CDR1 SNHLY, CDR2 FYNNEI. The ends lost 4 bases at V and 6 bases at J; junction bases unmatched: 7. This CDR3 spans 14 amino acids. In nucleotides, the CDR3 is TGTGCCAGCAGTGCTCGGGGGGAGGGCGATACGCAGTATTTT. Residues: CASSARGEGDTQYF.

Written as DNA, the CDR3 is TGTGCCAGCAGTCTCAGGACAGGGGCCTACTACGAGCAGTACTTC. Translating gives CASSLRTGAYYEQYF. The rearrangement links TRBV28 to TRBJ2-7; TRBD1 agrees at 9 bases. Germline V CDR1 and CDR2: MDHEN, SYDVKM. The ends lost 5 bases at V and 3 bases at J; junction bases unmatched: 8. The CDR3 covers 15 residues.

The CDR3, as DNA: TGTGCCAGCAGTGAAGCTGGGGCCTCCTACAATGAGCAGTTCTTC. As protein: CASSEAGASYNEQFF. The chain joins TRBV2 to TRBJ2-1; D might be TRBD1 (5 bases). Trimming stripped 0 bases from V and 0 bases from J, with 6 bases between. CDR1 and CDR2 from the germline V gene are SNHLY and FYNNEI. The length of the CDR3 is 15 residues.

V and J are TRBV9 and TRBJ2-6, with 7 bases identical to TRBD1. The germline V gene encodes CDR1 SGDLS and CDR2 YYNGEE. Germline trimming cut 3 bases from V and 4 bases from J; bases unmatched to any gene: 13. The CDR3 length is 18 residues. In DNA, the CDR3 is TGTGCCAGCAGCGGAAGACAGGGAACTCGGATCGGGGCCAACGTCCTGACTTTC. This encodes CASSGRQGTRIGANVLTF.

The gene calls are TRBV5-4 and TRBJ1-1, with D perhaps matching TRBD1 (5 bases). V was clipped by 0 bases and J by 2 bases, with 23 bases between them. The length of the CDR3 is 19 residues. The germline gives CDR1 SGHNT, CDR2 YYREEE (reference sequence). The CDR3 sequence: CASSLDPGVTPFFNTEAFF. CDR3 sequence (DNA): TGTGCCAGCAGCTTGGACCCGGGGGTAACACCTTTTTTTAACACTGAAGCTTTCTTT.

The rearrangement joins TRBV5-6 to TRBJ2-3; D gene uncertain. Deletions cut 0 bases from V and 7 bases from J, with 9 bases between. Germline CDR1 is SGHDT and CDR2 is YYEEEE. The CDR3 is 13 residues long. The CDR3, as DNA: TGTGCCAGCAGCTTGGGGCAGACAAATACGCAGTATTTT. Residues: CASSLGQTNTQYF.

This clone appeared a few times. This rearrangement joins TRBV19 to TRBJ1-4; D remains ambiguous. CDR1 LNHDA and CDR2 SQIVND come from the germline V gene (reference sequence). This CDR3 has 14 amino acids. V was cut by 3 bases and J by 5 bases, with 10 bases left in between. CDR3: CASSIQNTNEKLFF. The CDR3 DNA reads as TGTGCCAGTAGTATCCAGAATACGAATGAAAAACTGTTTTTT.

This clone was counted between two and nine times. This sequence joins TRBV9 and TRBJ1-1; D is unresolved. Trimming took 3 bases from V and 5 from J, leaving 20 bases between them. Germline V gives CDR1 SGDLS, CDR2 YYNGEE. The CDR3 contains 16 residues. The chain's CDR3 is CASSAADAYPGTEAFF. CDR3 DNA sequence: TGTGCCAGCAGCGCCGCGGACGCCTACCCGGGGACTGAAGCTTTCTTT.

J is TRBJ1-1 and V is TRBV5-1; D is perhaps TRBD1 (6 bases). The V gene's germline CDR1 is SGHRS and CDR2 YFSETQ. Deletions cut 5 bases from V and 2 bases from J, with 16 bases between. The CDR3 length is 15 residues. The CDR3 reads CASRAGQMLNTEAFF. The DNA of the CDR3 is TGCGCCAGCAGAGCAGGACAGATGCTCAACACTGAAGCTTTCTTT.

The CDR3 region has the DNA TGTGCCAGCAGCTTAGCCAGCTCCTATAATTCACCCCTCCACTTT. As protein: CASSLASSYNSPLHF. This chain uses TRBV7-9 with TRBJ1-6, with D unresolved. The CDR3 spans 15 residues. Per the germline V gene, CDR1 is SEHNR and CDR2 is FQNEAQ (reference sequence). Trimming took 0 bases from V and 0 from J, leaving 3 bases between them.

Only a few counts were recorded for this clone. The J gene is TRBJ2-3, the V gene TRBV23-1, with D perhaps TRBD2 (7 bases). TRBV23-1 is placed among ORFs of uncertain function. The V and J ends lost 11 bases and 4 bases respectively, with 19 bases between them. This CDR3 has 14 amino acids. The CDR3 DNA sequence: TGCGCCGCATGCGGGGGCTCGCGGGCAGATACGCAGTATTTT. Translated, it gives CAACGGSRADTQYF.

This chain uses TRBV6-5 with TRBJ1-4, with 10 bases that match TRBD1. The CDR3 is 14 residues long. The V and J ends lost 6 bases and 7 bases, in that order; junction bases with no gene match: 5. Germline V gene data show CDR1 as MNHEY and CDR2 as SVGAGI. The chain's CDR3 is CASRGTGVGEKLFF. CDR3 in DNA: TGTGCCAGCAGGGGGACAGGGGTGGGTGAAAAACTGTTTTTT.

The gene calls are TRBV30 and TRBJ1-3; D gene ambiguous. The germline CDR1 and CDR2 sequences are GTSNPN and SVGIG (reference sequence). Trimming removed 2 bases from V and 0 bases from J, with 5 bases in between. The CDR3 contains 13 residues. The CDR3 region has the DNA TGTGCCTGGAGTCGGAGCTCTGGAAACACCATATATTTT. It specifies CAWSRSSGNTIYF.

The count of this clone is one. The CDR3 here is CASSPFPTGGLGQPQHF. Written as DNA, the CDR3 is TGTGCCAGCTCACCATTCCCGACAGGGGGATTGGGTCAGCCCCAGCATTTT. This chain links TRBV18 with TRBJ1-5; 9 bases match TRBD1. The length of the CDR3 is 17 residues. The trim removed 2 bases at V and 6 bases at J, leaving 11 bases unmatched. CDR1 and CDR2 (germline): KGHSH, LQKENI.

In this sample, this clone turned up once. The chain uses TRBV27 and TRBJ1-6, with a tentative D call TRBD1 (5 bases). Germline V CDR1 and CDR2: MNHEY, SMNVEV (reference sequence). Trimming pared 6 bases from V and 6 bases from J, leaving 6 bases between. The CDR3 runs to 12 residues. CDR3 residues: CASRGPNSPLHF. The CDR3 DNA sequence: TGTGCCAGCAGGGGGCCTAATTCACCCCTCCACTTT.

The gene calls are TRBV29-1 and TRBJ1-1; a possible D gene is TRBD1 (6 bases). The CDR3 has 13 residues. V was cut by 3 bases and J by 4 bases, with 12 bases left in between. In germline, CDR1 is SQVTM, CDR2 ANQGSEA. The CDR3 DNA reads as TGCAGCGTTGAGAACAGGGTGGCCACTGAAGCTTTCTTT. Encoded protein: CSVENRVATEAFF.

This chain connects TRBV6-6 to TRBJ2-7; TRBD2 is a possible D gene (5 bases). Germline assignment: CDR1 MNHNY and CDR2 SVGAGI (reference sequence). V was shortened by 7 bases and J by 3 bases, with 19 bases between the two germline ends. The CDR3 is 15 amino acids. The CDR3 nucleotides are TGTGCCAGCACCTCTCGGGGTTCTCAGGTCTACGAGCAGTACTTC. It codes for CASTSRGSQVYEQYF.